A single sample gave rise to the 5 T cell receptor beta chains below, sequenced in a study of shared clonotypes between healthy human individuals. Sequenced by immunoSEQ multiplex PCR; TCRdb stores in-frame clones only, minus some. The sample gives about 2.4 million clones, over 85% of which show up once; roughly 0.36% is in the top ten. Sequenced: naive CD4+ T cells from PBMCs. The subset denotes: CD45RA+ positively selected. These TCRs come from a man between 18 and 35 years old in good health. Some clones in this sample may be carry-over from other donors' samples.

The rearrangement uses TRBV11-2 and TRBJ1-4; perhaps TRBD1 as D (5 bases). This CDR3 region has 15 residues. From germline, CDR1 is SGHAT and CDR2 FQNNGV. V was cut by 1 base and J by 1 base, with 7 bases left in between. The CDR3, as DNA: TGTGCCAGCAGCTTAGTGGGGCTAACTAATGAAAAACTGTTTTTT. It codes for CASSLVGLTNEKLFF.

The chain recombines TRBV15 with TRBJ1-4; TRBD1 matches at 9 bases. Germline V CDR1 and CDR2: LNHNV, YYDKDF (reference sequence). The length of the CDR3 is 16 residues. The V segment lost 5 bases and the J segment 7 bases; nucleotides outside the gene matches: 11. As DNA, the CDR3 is TGTGCCACCAGCGGGCAAAAGACAGGGGGATTTGAAAAACTGTTTTTT. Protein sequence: CATSGQKTGGFEKLFF.

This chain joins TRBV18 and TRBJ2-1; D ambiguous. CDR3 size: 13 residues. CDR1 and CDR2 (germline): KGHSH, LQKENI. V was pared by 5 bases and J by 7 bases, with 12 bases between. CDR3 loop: CASSEPRENEQFF. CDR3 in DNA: TGTGCCAGCTCAGAACCCCGAGAGAATGAGCAGTTCTTC.

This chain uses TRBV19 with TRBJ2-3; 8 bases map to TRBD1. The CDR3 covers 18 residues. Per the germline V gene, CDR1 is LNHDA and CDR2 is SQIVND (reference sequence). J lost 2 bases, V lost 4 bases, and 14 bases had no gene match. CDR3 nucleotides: TGTGCCAGTAGTAGGGGCTCCGGAACAGGGGGTTTCACAGATACGCAGTATTTT. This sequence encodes CASSRGSGTGGFTDTQYF.

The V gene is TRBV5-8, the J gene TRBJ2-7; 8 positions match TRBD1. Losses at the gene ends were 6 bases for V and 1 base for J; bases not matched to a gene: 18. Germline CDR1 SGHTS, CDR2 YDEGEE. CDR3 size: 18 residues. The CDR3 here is CASTRPGLRQGASYEQYF. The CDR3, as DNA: TGTGCCAGCACTCGCCCCGGTCTTCGGCAGGGGGCTTCCTACGAGCAGTACTTC. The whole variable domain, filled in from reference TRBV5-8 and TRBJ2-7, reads EAGVTQSPTHLIKTRGQQATLRCSPISGHTSVYWYQQALGLGLQFLLWYDEGEERNRGNFPPRFSGRQFPNYSSELNVNALELEDSALYLCASTRPGLRQGASYEQYFGPGTRLTVT.